This T cell receptor beta chain was captured in a study of spatial heterogeneity in lung cancer. Study-wide background: Sequences of the beta chain were consistently detected in greater numbers than alpha-chain sequences. Each distinct TCR and UMI combination averaged more than ten appearances in raw reads. Broader study findings: The appearance of ubiquitous expanded tumor TCRs in blood was greater at resection than follow-up.

In this sample, this clonotype turned up many times. Its antigen remains unidentified. The CDR3 contains 12 residues. V lost 2 bases, J lost 3 bases, and 4 bases lay in between. TCRdb fed the 5' RACE reads into MiXCR, producing one record per CDR3 protein. The sample consists of approximately 40,000 distinct CDR3 sequences, around 7.5% of them appearing once. Time point indicated: sample taken at primary tumor resection. Tumor, nontumor lung or frozen PBMC supplied whole RNA, sequenced without sorting. Patients with untreated early-stage non-small cell lung cancer, numbering 55 to 80, were the donors. This TCR was sampled from a male donor with early-stage non-small cell lung cancer. The chain couples TRBV12-3 or TRBV12-4 to TRBJ2-5, with D unresolved. Source: PBMCs, taken at surgery. Here the CDR3 DNA reads TGTGCCAGCAGTTTACCTAAAGAGACCCAGTACTTC. It is translated as CASSLPKETQYF.